What follows are 2 T cell receptor beta chains derived from one specimen sequenced in a study of technical replicates of blood from four donors. Libraries were prepared by immunoSEQ multiplex PCR; TCRdb keeps only in-frame clonotypes and omits some of them. This table has 80,000 to 100,000 clones, 92% appearing once. The sequenced material came from T cells isolated from PBMCs. The receptors stem from a human donor in good health.

CDR3 nucleotides: TGTGCCAGCTCACCACCCGGGTCTGGGGCCAACGTCCTGACTTTC. Amino acid sequence: CASSPPGSGANVLTF. The V and J genes are TRBV18 and TRBJ2-6; no clear D gene. From germline, CDR1 is KGHSH and CDR2 LQKENI. Trimming took 0 bases from V and 1 from J, leaving 4 bases between them. CDR3 length equals 15 residues. The whole variable domain, remainder taken from reference TRBV18 and TRBJ2-6, is NAGVMQNPRHLVRRRGQEARLRCSPMKGHSHVYWYRQLPEEGLKFMVYLQKENIIDESGMPKERFSAEFPKEGPSILRIQQVVRGDSAAYFCASSPPGSGANVLTFGAGSRLTVL.

The J gene is TRBJ2-7, the V gene TRBV27; 14 bases match TRBD2. Losses at the gene ends were 5 bases for V and 2 bases for J; bases not matched to a gene: 8. The CDR3 runs 17 residues. CDR1 is MNHEY, CDR2 SMNVEV, per germline (reference sequence). The CDR3: CASSRTSGRPPPYEQYF. The CDR3 DNA reads as TGTGCCAGCAGTAGGACTAGCGGGAGGCCCCCCCCCTACGAGCAGTACTTC.